Presented here are 15 T cell receptor beta chains from one specimen sequenced in a study of blood T cell repertoires in COVID-19. The table came from immunoSEQ multiplex PCR; TCRdb's copy has only in-frame clones and leaves some out. This table has around 160,000 clones, roughly 90% appearing once. Sequenced: PBMCs or T cells enriched from blood (not recorded which). These receptor sequences come from a woman younger than 45 with acute COVID-19.

The DNA of the CDR3 is TGTGCCAGCAGTTGGTACAGGGACGGCTACACCTTC. It is translated as CASSWYRDGYTF. The chain combines TRBV12-3 or TRBV12-4 with TRBJ1-2, with D possibly being TRBD1 (6 bases). The CDR3 length is 12 residues. With 4 bases removed from V and 8 bases from J, the gap between germline ends came to 11 bases.

V gene TRBV7-8 combines with J gene TRBJ1-6; possible D gene TRBD1, 5 bases. V lost 1 base, J lost 0 bases, and 13 bases lay in between. The CDR3 spans 18 residues. Germline V gene lookup returns CDR1 SGHVS and CDR2 FQNEAQ. The CDR3 sequence: CASSLVRQGSSYNSPLHF. For the CDR3, the DNA is TGTGCCAGCAGCTTAGTACGTCAGGGCAGCTCCTATAATTCACCCCTCCACTTT.

The chain has TRBV18 and TRBJ1-3; the match to TRBD1 covers 7 bases. This CDR3 is built from 16 residues. Germline V CDR1 and CDR2: KGHSH, LQKENI. J gave up 2 bases and V 4 bases, and 8 bases lay outside the gene matches. The CDR3 loop reads CASSLTGQFTGNTIYF. Here the CDR3 DNA reads TGTGCCAGCTCACTAACGGGACAGTTTACTGGAAACACCATATATTTT.

The V call is TRBV19, the J call TRBJ2-3; 9 nucleotides align to TRBD2. V shed 5 bases, J shed 2 bases, and the junction held 8 bases outside the gene matches. The germline V gene encodes CDR1 LNHDA and CDR2 SQIVND (reference sequence). This CDR3 region has 16 residues. The CDR3 here is CASSPQAGGFTDTQYF. In nucleotides, the CDR3 is TGTGCCAGTAGTCCCCAAGCGGGAGGATTCACAGATACGCAGTATTTT.

The gene calls are TRBV27 and TRBJ2-5; D call uncertain. The CDR3 is 16 residues long. V lost 5 bases, J lost 3 bases, and 19 bases lay in between. Germline V CDR1 and CDR2: MNHEY, SMNVEV (reference sequence). The chain's CDR3 is CASSLVITGWEETQYF. DNA of the CDR3: TGTGCCAGCAGTCTAGTCATAACGGGTTGGGAAGAGACCCAGTACTTC.

This chain connects TRBV3-1 (or the pseudogene TRBV3-2) to TRBJ1-4; D remains unclear. Trimming left V 4 bases short and J 7 bases short, with 16 bases between. The germline V gene has CDR1 LGHDT and CDR2 YNNKEL (reference sequence). The CDR3 length is 15 residues. In nucleotides, the CDR3 is TGTGCCAGCAGCCGCGGACGGGGAACGAGTGAAAAACTGTTTTTT. Its translation: CASSRGRGTSEKLFF.

The count of this clone is one. V usage is TRBV24-1 and J usage is TRBJ2-7; 10 positions match TRBD2. The germline V gene encodes CDR1 KGHDR and CDR2 SFDVKD. This CDR3 is 15 amino acids long. Unmatched junction bases numbered 4, after V lost 4 bases and J lost 2 bases. Here the CDR3 reads CATSDPLAGAYEQYF. DNA for the CDR3: TGTGCCACCAGTGACCCCCTAGCGGGAGCCTACGAGCAGTACTTC.

This sequence joins TRBV4-2 and TRBJ2-3, with TRBD2 as a possible D gene (6 bases). The ends were cut back, 1 base at V and 2 bases at J, with 7 bases in the middle. This CDR3 has 14 residues. Germline CDR1 and CDR2: LGHNA and YNFKEQ. The CDR3 DNA follows: TGTGCCAGCAGCCAAGGGGAGGCCACAGATACGCAGTATTTT. Amino acids: CASSQGEATDTQYF.

The V gene is TRBV30, the J gene TRBJ1-6; 7 bases map to TRBD1. The CDR3 length is 14 residues. Germline trimming cut 2 bases from V and 7 bases from J; bases unmatched to any gene: 5. Germline V lookup: CDR1 GTSNPN, CDR2 SVGIG (reference sequence). The DNA of the CDR3 is TGTGCCTGGAGTTTCGGGACAGTCAATTCACCCCTCCACTTT. This translates into CAWSFGTVNSPLHF. The whole variable domain, remainder taken from reference TRBV30 and TRBJ1-6, is SQTIHQWPATLVQPVGSPLSLECTVEGTSNPNLYWYRQAAGRGLQLLFYSVGIGQISSEVPQNLSASRPQDRQFILSSKKLLLSDSGFYLCAWSFGTVNSPLHFGNGTRLTVT.

This clone was counted between two and nine times. The chain combines TRBV12-3 or TRBV12-4 with TRBJ1-5; 7 bases map to TRBD1. After removal of 6 bases from V and 6 bases from J, the junction contained 5 bases not matched to a gene. This CDR3 is 13 amino acids long. The CDR3 sequence: CASSPQGTQPQHF. CDR3 coding DNA: TGTGCCAGCAGCCCACAGGGGACTCAGCCCCAGCATTTT.

This clone has just a few counts. The chain carries TRBV19 and TRBJ2-1, with a possible D match to TRBD2 (5 bases). From germline, CDR1 is LNHDA and CDR2 SQIVND (reference sequence). The V end lost 3 bases, the J end lost 7 bases, and 16 bases lay between the germline ends. The CDR3 spans 15 residues. DNA for the CDR3: TGTGCCAGTAGTATGGTCGGGGTTTCCCCTAATGAGCAGTTCTTC. It yields the protein CASSMVGVSPNEQFF.

The chain is built from TRBV6-5 and TRBJ2-7; 7 nucleotides agree with TRBD1. The CDR3 covers 15 residues. Losses at the gene ends were 4 bases for V and 0 bases for J; bases not matched to a gene: 6. Germline V gives CDR1 MNHEY, CDR2 SVGAGI. The CDR3 DNA is TGTGCCAGCAGTTTTGGACAGGTCCGCTCCTACGAGCAGTACTTC. Protein: CASSFGQVRSYEQYF.

This clone was counted between two and nine times. The chain has TRBV4-3 and TRBJ1-3, with D hard to call. CDR1 is LGHNA, CDR2 YSLEER, per germline. This CDR3 has 16 amino acids. Trimming shortened V by 4 bases and J by 2 bases, and 15 bases separated the two germline ends. The CDR3 sequence is CASSPSRESPGNTIYF. The CDR3 nucleotides are TGCGCCAGCAGCCCCTCACGAGAAAGTCCTGGAAACACCATATATTTT.

This rearrangement joins TRBV6-2 or TRBV6-3 to TRBJ1-1; 8 positions agree with TRBD1. The V segment lost 5 bases and the J segment 4 bases; nucleotides outside the gene matches: 9. Germline CDR1 reads MNHEY; CDR2 reads SVGEGT. This CDR3 comprises 15 residues. CDR3 DNA: TGTGCCAGCAGTCCAACTGGACAGGGCGGCACTGAAGCTTTCTTT. Translating it yields CASSPTGQGGTEAFF.

V and J are TRBV2 and TRBJ2-2; 12 bases line up with TRBD2. This CDR3 has 16 residues. The J segment lost 6 bases and the V segment lost 5 bases, leaving 7 bases of the junction unmatched. Germline values: CDR1 SNHLY, CDR2 FYNNEI. The DNA for the CDR3 is TGTGCCAGCAGTAATCTAGCGGGAGGGCCGCCCGGGGAGCTGTTTTTT. Protein: CASSNLAGGPPGELFF.